Presented here are 22 T cell receptor beta chains from one specimen sequenced in a study of PD-1 blockade in classical Hodgkin lymphoma. The method was immunoSEQ multiplex PCR; TCRdb's version includes in-frame clones alone and lacks a portion of them. The data show about 15,000 clones, with approximately 84% seen just once and 7.5% to 9.5% held by the top ten. The time point here: newly diagnosed, previously untreated cHL patient sample. Sample: peripheral blood mononuclear cells (PBMCs). The receptors were gathered from a human donor with classical Hodgkin lymphoma.

The genes are TRBV2 and TRBJ2-7, with D tentatively TRBD1 (5 bases). This CDR3 region has 13 residues. The V end was cut by 3 bases, the J end by 3 bases, with 9 bases between. The germline V gene has CDR1 SNHLY and CDR2 FYNNEI. CDR3 region: CASSEGRNYEQYF. The CDR3, as DNA: TGTGCCAGCAGTGAGGGGCGGAACTACGAGCAGTACTTC.

This clone was observed a single time. The chain carries TRBV14 and TRBJ1-1, with D possibly being TRBD1 (5 bases). The CDR3 is 16 residues long. V lost 5 bases to trimming and J lost 3 bases, with 19 bases between them. Looked up from germline, CDR1 is SGHDN and CDR2 is FVKESK. The CDR3 loop reads CASSLRRGSGHTEAFF. In DNA, the CDR3 is TGTGCCAGCAGCTTAAGACGCGGGTCGGGGCACACTGAAGCTTTCTTT.

The chain employs TRBV5-1 and TRBJ1-2; D is possibly TRBD1 (5 bases). Per germline, CDR1 SGHRS and CDR2 YFSETQ. Trimming removed 4 bases at V and 6 bases at J, with 16 bases between. There are 14 residues in the CDR3. The CDR3 region is CASSTGTATNGYTF. DNA for the CDR3: TGCGCCAGCAGCACCGGGACGGCTACGAATGGCTACACCTTC.

Turning to this clone: A junction boundary mismatches the germline segment, possibly from a read error. V usage is TRBV7-7 and J usage is TRBJ2-3; maybe TRBD2 (7 bases). CDR3 length: 15 residues. CDR1 and CDR2 from the germline V gene are SSHAT and FNYEAQ (reference sequence). The CDR3 protein is CASSQGGGHTDTQYF. In DNA, the CDR3 is TGTGCTAGCAGCCAGGGCGGGGGCCACACAGATACGCAGTATTTT.

This rearrangement joins TRBV6-4 to TRBJ1-1, with a tentative D call TRBD1 (6 bases). The CDR3 runs to 18 residues. Trimming cost V 0 bases and J 0 bases, with 17 bases left between them. CDR1 and CDR2 (germline): MRHNA, SNTAGT. CDR3 nucleotides: TGTGCCAGCAGTGACTCGCCGGGGGGCGGTATGGTGAACACTGAAGCTTTCTTT. It encodes CASSDSPGGGMVNTEAFF.

The V call is TRBV6-5, the J call TRBJ1-1; maybe TRBD1 (6 bases). V lost 2 bases and J lost 5, with 12 bases in between. Germline V gene sequence: CDR1 MNHEY, CDR2 SVGAGI. This CDR3 has 14 amino acids. The CDR3 reads CASSYAGVGTEAFF. In DNA form, the CDR3 reads TGTGCCAGCAGTTACGCAGGGGTAGGGACTGAAGCTTTCTTT.

The CDR3 loop reads CASSGLAYYEQYF. The CDR3, as DNA: TGTGCCAGCAGTGGCCTAGCTTACTACGAGCAGTACTTC. This chain joins TRBV2 and TRBJ2-7, with a possible D match to TRBD2 (5 bases). The CDR3 length is 13 residues. Trimming took 4 bases from V and 3 from J, leaving 10 bases between them. Germline V CDR1 and CDR2: SNHLY, FYNNEI.

This clone was found once. V is TRBV5-8 and J is TRBJ2-3; 12 nucleotides line up with TRBD2. CDR1 is SGHTS and CDR2 is YDEGEE in the germline V gene. V gave up 0 bases and J gave up 4 bases; unmatched junction bases: 0. The CDR3 spans 15 residues. The CDR3 region is CASSLGLAGADTQYF. The CDR3 nucleotides read TGTGCCAGCAGCTTGGGACTAGCGGGAGCAGATACGCAGTATTTT.

V is TRBV2 and J is TRBJ2-3, with D tentatively TRBD2 (6 bases). The germline gives CDR1 SNHLY, CDR2 FYNNEI. The CDR3 consists of 16 residues. V lost 3 bases to trimming and J lost 1 base, with 14 bases between them. The CDR3 sequence: CASSEALSGGTDTQYF. The CDR3 DNA reads TGTGCCAGCAGTGAGGCCCTTAGCGGCGGCACAGATACGCAGTATTTT.

The chain recombines TRBV5-1 with TRBJ2-3; D possibly matches TRBD1 or TRBD2 (6 bases each). This CDR3 has 19 residues. The germline V gene has CDR1 SGHRS and CDR2 YFSETQ. Trimming left V 0 bases short and J 2 bases short, with 22 bases between. The CDR3 protein is CASSLGPPSGDIYTDTQYF. The CDR3, as DNA: TGCGCCAGCAGCTTGGGCCCTCCGTCGGGGGACATATACACAGATACGCAGTATTTT.

With respect to this clone: The same CDR3 can be traced to other DNA sequences in this sample. The CDR3 spells CASSEVTDTQYF. The CDR3 bases are TGTGCCAGCAGTGAAGTAACAGATACGCAGTATTTT. The V and J genes are TRBV6-1 and TRBJ2-3; D remains ambiguous. The germline V and J ends were trimmed by 1 base and 3 bases, with 2 bases remaining between them. The germline CDR1 and CDR2 sequences are MNHNS and SASEGT. The CDR3 contains 12 residues.

V and J are TRBV7-9 and TRBJ2-7, with D uncertain. The V end lost 5 bases, the J end lost 3 bases, and 11 bases lay between the germline ends. The CDR3 covers 13 residues. CDR1 and CDR2 from the germline V gene are SEHNR and FQNEAQ (reference sequence). CDR3 in DNA: TGTGCCAGCAGCCCCCGGAACGGCTACGAGCAGTACTTC. Translating gives CASSPRNGYEQYF.

Here the CDR3 reads CASSLHHDGGPQHF. CDR3 coding DNA: TGTGCCAGTAGCCTTCACCACGACGGGGGGCCCCAGCATTTT. This chain uses TRBV19 with TRBJ1-5; perhaps TRBD1 as D (5 bases). The germline V gene encodes CDR1 LNHDA and CDR2 SQIVND (reference sequence). V was clipped by 6 bases and J by 9 bases, with 18 bases between them. The CDR3 loop spans 14 amino acids.

The J gene is TRBJ2-1, the V gene TRBV5-4, with D uncertain. The germline CDR1 and CDR2 sequences are SGHNT and YYREEE (reference sequence). V lost 0 bases, J lost 6 bases, and 7 bases lay in between. CDR3 length equals 13 residues. DNA of the CDR3: TGTGCCAGCAGCTTGGCCAGCCCCAATGAGCAGTTCTTC. Amino acids: CASSLASPNEQFF.

The chain has TRBV2 and TRBJ2-6; 7 nucleotides agree with TRBD2. Germline trimming cut 4 bases from V and 2 bases from J; bases unmatched to any gene: 14. The CDR3 is 19 amino acids. Germline CDR1 reads SNHLY; CDR2 reads FYNNEI. The chain's CDR3 is CASSGAGLQARAGANVLTF. CDR3 nucleotide sequence: TGTGCCAGCAGTGGAGCGGGGTTACAGGCAAGGGCTGGGGCCAACGTCCTGACTTTC.

The chain links TRBV19 to TRBJ1-1, with D hard to call. CDR3 length equals 14 residues. Germline loops: CDR1 LNHDA, CDR2 SQIVND (reference sequence). Here the CDR3 reads CGTKLGWVNTEAFF. The CDR3 nucleotides read TGTGGGACGAAACTGGGTTGGGTGAACACTGAAGCTTTCTTT. The full variable domain, completed using reference TRBV19 and TRBJ1-1, is DGGITQSPKYLFRKEGQNVTLSCEQNLNHDAMYWYRQDPGQGLRLIYYSQIVNDFQKGDIAEGYSVSREKKESFPLTVTSAQKNPTAFYLCGTKLGWVNTEAFFGQGTRLTVV.

Comment on this clone: One end of the junction is discordant with germline, which a read error may explain. The chain recombines TRBV7-7 with TRBJ2-5; D is unresolved. The germline V gene has CDR1 SSHAT and CDR2 FNYEAQ (reference sequence). CDR3 length: 14 residues. CDR3 in DNA: TGTGCTAGCAGCTTAGTTGGAGTGTTGGAGACCCAGTACTTC. This gives the protein CASSLVGVLETQYF.

This chain uses TRBV28 with TRBJ2-7; TRBD1 matches 7 bases. The ends lost 5 bases at V and 5 bases at J; junction bases unmatched: 9. The germline CDR1 and CDR2 sequences are MDHEN and SYDVKM. The CDR3 consists of 14 residues. CDR3 nucleotide sequence: TGTGCCAGCAGTACACCCTCGACAGGGAACGAGCAGTACTTC. Translated: CASSTPSTGNEQYF.

The chain has TRBV11-1 and TRBJ2-5; D unclear. Germline V gene sequence: CDR1 SGHAT, CDR2 FQDESV (reference sequence). The CDR3 sequence is 12 residues long. V was cut by 5 bases and J by 5 bases, with 9 bases left in between. CDR3 amino acids: CASSPRSETQYF. The CDR3 DNA reads as TGTGCCAGCAGCCCACGATCGGAGACCCAGTACTTC.

This clone showed up just once. V usage is TRBV19 and J usage is TRBJ1-2, with 9 bases lining up with TRBD1. The J segment lost 4 bases and the V segment lost 2 bases, leaving 5 bases of the junction unmatched. Germline assignment: CDR1 LNHDA and CDR2 SQIVND (reference sequence). The CDR3 extends over 15 amino acids. CDR3 in DNA: TGTGCCAGTAGTATAACAGGGGGCGATGGCTATGGCTACACCTTC. Amino acid sequence: CASSITGGDGYGYTF.

The sample holds one count of this clone. The chain is built from TRBV5-1 and TRBJ2-1, with a tentative D call TRBD2 (6 bases). The V gene's germline CDR1 is SGHRS and CDR2 YFSETQ. The length of the CDR3 is 16 residues. V was clipped by 4 bases and J by 3 bases, with 17 bases between them. In nucleotides, the CDR3 is TGCGCCAGCAGCCGAACAGGAAGGGAGGTCTACAATGAGCAGTTCTTC. The encoded protein is CASSRTGREVYNEQFF.

V is TRBV2 and J is TRBJ1-4; 8 nucleotides match TRBD1. The trim removed 8 bases at V and 4 bases at J, leaving 12 bases unmatched. Germline V gene data show CDR1 as SNHLY and CDR2 as FYNNEI. The CDR3 length is 16 residues. The CDR3 DNA follows: TGTGCCAGCCGAGATAGGGGGACAGGTATTAATGAAAAACTGTTTTTT. This encodes CASRDRGTGINEKLFF. The full variable domain, its missing parts supplied by reference TRBV2 and TRBJ1-4, is EPEVTQTPSHQVTQMGQEVILRCVPISNHLYFYWYRQILGQKVEFLVSFYNNEISEKSEIFDDQFSVERPDGSNFTLKIRSTKLEDSAMYFCASRDRGTGINEKLFFGSGTQLSVL.